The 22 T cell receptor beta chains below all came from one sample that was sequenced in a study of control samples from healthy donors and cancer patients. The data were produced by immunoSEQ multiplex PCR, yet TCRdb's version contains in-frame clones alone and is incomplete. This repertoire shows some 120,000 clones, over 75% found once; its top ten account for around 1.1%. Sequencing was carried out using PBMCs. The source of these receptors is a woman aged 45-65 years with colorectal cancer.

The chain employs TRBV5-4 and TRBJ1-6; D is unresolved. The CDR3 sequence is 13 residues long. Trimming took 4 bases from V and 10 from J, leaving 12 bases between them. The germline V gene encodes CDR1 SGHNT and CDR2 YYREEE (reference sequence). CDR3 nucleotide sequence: TGTGCCAGCAGCGCAGCCACGGGGTCACCCCTCCACTTT. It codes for CASSAATGSPLHF.

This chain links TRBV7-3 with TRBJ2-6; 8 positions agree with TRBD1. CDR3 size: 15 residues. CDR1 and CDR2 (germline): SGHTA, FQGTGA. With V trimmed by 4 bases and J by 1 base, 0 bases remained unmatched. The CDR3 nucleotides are TGTGCCAGCAGCTGGACAGGGTCTGGGGCCAACGTCCTGACTTTC. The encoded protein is CASSWTGSGANVLTF.

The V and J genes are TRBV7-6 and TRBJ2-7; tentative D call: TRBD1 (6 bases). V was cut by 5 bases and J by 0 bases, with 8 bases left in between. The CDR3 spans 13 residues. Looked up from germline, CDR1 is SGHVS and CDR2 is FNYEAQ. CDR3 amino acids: CASSLDSSYEQYF. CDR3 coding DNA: TGTGCCAGCAGCCTGGACAGCTCCTACGAGCAGTACTTC. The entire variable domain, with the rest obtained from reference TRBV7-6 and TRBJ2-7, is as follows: GAGVSQSPRYKVTKRGQDVALRCDPISGHVSLYWYRQALGQGPEFLTYFNYEAQQDKSGLPNDRFSAERPEGSISTLTIQRTEQRDSAMYRCASSLDSSYEQYFGPGTRLTVT.

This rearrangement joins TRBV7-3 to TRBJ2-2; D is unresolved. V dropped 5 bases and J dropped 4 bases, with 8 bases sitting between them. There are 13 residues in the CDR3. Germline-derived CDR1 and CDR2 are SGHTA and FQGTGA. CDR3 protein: CASSPFPTGELFF. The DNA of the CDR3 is TGTGCCAGCAGCCCATTCCCCACCGGGGAGCTGTTTTTT.

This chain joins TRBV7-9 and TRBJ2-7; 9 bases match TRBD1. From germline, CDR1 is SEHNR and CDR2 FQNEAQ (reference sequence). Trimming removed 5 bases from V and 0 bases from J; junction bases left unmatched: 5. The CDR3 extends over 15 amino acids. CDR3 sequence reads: CASSPRDRVSYEQYF. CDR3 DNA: TGTGCCAGCAGCCCCCGGGACAGGGTCTCCTACGAGCAGTACTTC.

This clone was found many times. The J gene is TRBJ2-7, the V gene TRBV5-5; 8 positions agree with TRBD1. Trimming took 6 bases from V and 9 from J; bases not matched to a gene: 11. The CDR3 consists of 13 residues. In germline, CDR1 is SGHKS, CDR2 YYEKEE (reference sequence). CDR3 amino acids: CASMGQVLNGQYF. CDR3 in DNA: TGTGCCAGCATGGGACAGGTATTAAACGGGCAGTACTTC.

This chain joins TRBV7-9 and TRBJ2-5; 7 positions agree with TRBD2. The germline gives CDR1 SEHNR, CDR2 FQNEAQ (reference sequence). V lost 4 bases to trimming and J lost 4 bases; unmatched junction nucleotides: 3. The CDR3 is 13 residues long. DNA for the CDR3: TGTGCCAGCAGCTCCTCGGGAGGAGAGACCCAGTACTTC. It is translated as CASSSSGGETQYF.

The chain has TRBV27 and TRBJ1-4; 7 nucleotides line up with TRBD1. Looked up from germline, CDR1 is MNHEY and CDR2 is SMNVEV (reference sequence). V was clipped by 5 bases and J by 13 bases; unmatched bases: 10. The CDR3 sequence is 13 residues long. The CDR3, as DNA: TGTGCCAGCAGTCCGCGGACAGGTTTCTCACTGTTTTTT. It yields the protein CASSPRTGFSLFF. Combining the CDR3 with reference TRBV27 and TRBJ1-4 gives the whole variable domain EAQVTQNPRYLITVTGKKLTVTCSQNMNHEYMSWYRQDPGLGLRQIYYSMNVEVTDKGDVPEGYKVSRKEKRNFPLILESPSPNQTSLYFCASSPRTGFSLFFGSGTQLSVL.

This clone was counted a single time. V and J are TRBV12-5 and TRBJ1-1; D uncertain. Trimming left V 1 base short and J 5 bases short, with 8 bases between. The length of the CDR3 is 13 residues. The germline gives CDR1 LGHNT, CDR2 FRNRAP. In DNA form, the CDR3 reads TGTGCTAGTGGTTTGGCGAAAAGGACTGAAGCTTTCTTT. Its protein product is CASGLAKRTEAFF.

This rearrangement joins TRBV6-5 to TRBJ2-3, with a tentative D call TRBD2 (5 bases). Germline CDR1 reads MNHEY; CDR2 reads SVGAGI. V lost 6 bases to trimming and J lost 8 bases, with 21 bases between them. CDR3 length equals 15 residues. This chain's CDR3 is CASSLEGIGMGTQYF. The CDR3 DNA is TGTGCCAGCAGCCTAGAGGGAATCGGGATGGGTACGCAGTATTTT.

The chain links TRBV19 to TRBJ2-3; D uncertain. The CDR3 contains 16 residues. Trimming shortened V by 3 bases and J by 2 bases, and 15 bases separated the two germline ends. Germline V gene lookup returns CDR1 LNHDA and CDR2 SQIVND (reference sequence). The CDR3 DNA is TGTGCCAGTAGTATGTCGGTACTGAGCGACACAGATACGCAGTATTTT. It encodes CASSMSVLSDTDTQYF.

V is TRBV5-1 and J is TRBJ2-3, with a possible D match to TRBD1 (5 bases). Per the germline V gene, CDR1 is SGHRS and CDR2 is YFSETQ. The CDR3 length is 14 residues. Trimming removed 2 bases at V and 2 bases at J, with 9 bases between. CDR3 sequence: CASSFQGYTDTQYF. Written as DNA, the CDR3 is TGCGCCAGCAGCTTCCAGGGTTACACAGATACGCAGTATTTT.

CDR3 coding DNA: TGTGCCAGTATCCAAAGAGCGAACACCGGGGAGCTGTTTTTT. Its protein product is CASIQRANTGELFF. This chain connects TRBV19 to TRBJ2-2; no firm D call. The CDR3 totals 14 residues. Germline values: CDR1 LNHDA, CDR2 SQIVND (reference sequence). Trimming stripped 7 bases from V and 0 bases from J, with 9 bases between.

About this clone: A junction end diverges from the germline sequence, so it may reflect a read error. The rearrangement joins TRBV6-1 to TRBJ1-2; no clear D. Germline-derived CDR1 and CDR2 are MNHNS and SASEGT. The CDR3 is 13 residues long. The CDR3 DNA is TGTGCCAGCAGTGAAATGAGTCTGGAGAGTATCCCCTTC. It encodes CASSEMSLESIPF.

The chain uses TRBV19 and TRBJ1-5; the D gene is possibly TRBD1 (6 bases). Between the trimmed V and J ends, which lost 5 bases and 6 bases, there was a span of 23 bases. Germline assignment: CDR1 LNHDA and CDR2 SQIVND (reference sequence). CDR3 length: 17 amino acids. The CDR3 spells CASSSDDLRGSSQPQHF. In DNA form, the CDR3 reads TGTGCCAGTAGTTCGGACGACCTCAGGGGTTCATCTCAGCCCCAGCATTTT.

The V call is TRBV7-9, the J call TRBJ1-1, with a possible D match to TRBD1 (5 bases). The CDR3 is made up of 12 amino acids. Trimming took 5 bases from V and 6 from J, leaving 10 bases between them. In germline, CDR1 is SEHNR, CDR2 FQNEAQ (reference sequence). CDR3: CASSPEGSEAFF. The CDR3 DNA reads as TGTGCCAGCAGCCCGGAGGGGTCTGAAGCTTTCTTT. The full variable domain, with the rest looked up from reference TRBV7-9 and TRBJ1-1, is DTGVSQNPRHKITKRGQNVTFRCDPISEHNRLYWYRQTLGQGPEFLTYFQNEAQLEKSRLLSDRFSAERPKGSFSTLEIQRTEQGDSAMYLCASSPEGSEAFFGQGTRLTVV.

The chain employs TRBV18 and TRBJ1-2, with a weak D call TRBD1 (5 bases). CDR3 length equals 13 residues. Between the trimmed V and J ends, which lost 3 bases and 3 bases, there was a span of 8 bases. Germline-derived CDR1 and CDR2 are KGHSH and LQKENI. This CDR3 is CASSPGGDYGYTF. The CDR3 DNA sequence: TGTGCCAGCTCACCCGGGGGGGACTATGGCTACACCTTC.

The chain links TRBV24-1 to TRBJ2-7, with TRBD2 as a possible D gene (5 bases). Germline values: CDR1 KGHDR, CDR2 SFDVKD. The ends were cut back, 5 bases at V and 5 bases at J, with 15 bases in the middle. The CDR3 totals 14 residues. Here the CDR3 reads CATSVGINVHEQYF. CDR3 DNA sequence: TGTGCCACCAGTGTCGGGATTAATGTCCACGAGCAGTACTTC.

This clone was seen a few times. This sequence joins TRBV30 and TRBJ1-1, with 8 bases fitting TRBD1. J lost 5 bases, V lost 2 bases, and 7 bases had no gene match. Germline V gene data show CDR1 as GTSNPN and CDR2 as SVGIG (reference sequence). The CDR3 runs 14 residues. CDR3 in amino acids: CAWSRSRGQTEAFF. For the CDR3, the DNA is TGTGCCTGGAGTCGGTCCAGGGGGCAAACTGAAGCTTTCTTT.

The CDR3 loop is CASSRKLAGVPEQFF. The CDR3 DNA is TGTGCCAGCTCACGTAAACTAGCGGGAGTGCCTGAGCAGTTCTTC. The chain joins TRBV18 to TRBJ2-1, with 11 bases aligning to TRBD2. The CDR3 sequence is 15 residues long. Germline-derived CDR1 and CDR2 are KGHSH and LQKENI. The J segment lost 9 bases and the V segment lost 4 bases, leaving 8 bases of the junction unmatched.

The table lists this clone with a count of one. CDR3 in amino acids: CASSLGDRPETQYF. CDR3 coding DNA: TGCGCCAGCAGCTTGGGGGACAGGCCAGAGACCCAGTACTTC. The rearrangement uses TRBV5-1 and TRBJ2-5, with 8 bases fitting TRBD1. This CDR3 contains 14 residues. V lost 0 bases to trimming and J lost 4 bases; unmatched junction nucleotides: 2. Germline V gives CDR1 SGHRS, CDR2 YFSETQ.

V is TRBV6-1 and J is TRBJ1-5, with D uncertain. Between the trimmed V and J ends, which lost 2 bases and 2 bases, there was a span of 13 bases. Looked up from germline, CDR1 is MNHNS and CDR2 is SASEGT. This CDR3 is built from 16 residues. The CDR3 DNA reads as TGTGCCAGCAGTGAATTGTGGGGAAATGGCAATCAGCCCCAGCATTTT. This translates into CASSELWGNGNQPQHF.